These T cell receptor beta chains were read from a single sample in a study of cytomegalovirus exposure and HLA in healthy donors. This table comes from immunoSEQ multiplex PCR, and its TCRdb copy is limited to in-frame clones, with some not included. The sample lists around 140,000 clones, roughly 86% occurring once. The sequencing input was PBMCs. These receptors were taken from a middle-aged woman in good health and CMV-seronegative. Both conserved end residues are part of each CDR3. D genes are given only for firm matches. Size is stated for part of the rows, as once, few or many counts, or as a class when the clone is expanded.

V gene	CDR3 length	J gene	clone size	D gene	CDR3 protein	CDR3 DNA
TRBV27	17	TRBJ2-6	NA	NA	CASSLRGNLAGANVLTF	TGTGCCAGCAGTTTACGCGGGAATCTGGCTGGGGCCAACGTCCTGACTTTC
TRBV7-2	15	TRBJ2-7	once	TRBD1	CASSYGTGGAYEQYF	TGTGCCAGCAGCTACGGGACAGGGGGCGCGTACGAGCAGTACTTC
TRBV7-2	16	TRBJ2-7	NA	TRBD1	CASSLVPGQGAEEQYF	TGTGCCAGCAGCTTAGTCCCGGGACAGGGGGCGGAGGAGCAGTACTTC
TRBV4-1	15	TRBJ1-2	NA	NA	CASSQETVANYGYTF	TGCGCCAGCAGCCAAGAGACTGTTGCTAACTATGGCTACACCTTC
TRBV7-9	13	TRBJ2-2	NA	NA	CSSSSSNTGELFF	TGTTCCAGCAGCTCTTCGAACACCGGGGAGCTGTTTTTT
TRBV9	14	TRBJ2-5	NA	NA	CASSVGTVQETQYF	TGTGCCAGCAGCGTAGGGACAGTACAAGAGACCCAGTACTTC
TRBV27	11	TRBJ1-1	NA	NA	CASSFSGEAFF	TGTGCCAGCAGTTTTAGTGGTGAAGCTTTCTTT
TRBV6-1	15	TRBJ2-5	NA	NA	CASSDFFLERETQYF	TGTGCCAGCAGTGACTTTTTTTTAGAAAGAGAGACCCAGTACTTC
TRBV7-9	14	TRBJ2-7	NA	NA	CASSLPNRAGEQYF	TGTGCCAGCAGCCTCCCAAACAGGGCGGGCGAGCAGTACTTC
TRBV5-4	15	TRBJ2-2	NA	TRBD2	CAAWTSGRGTGELFF	TGTGCCGCCTGGACTAGCGGGAGGGGCACCGGGGAGCTGTTTTTT
TRBV28	14	TRBJ1-4	NA	NA	CASSLQTTNEKLFF	TGTGCCAGCAGTTTGCAGACAACTAATGAAAAACTGTTTTTT
TRBV4-1	14	TRBJ2-5	NA	NA	CASSHPGPRETQYF	TGCGCCAGCAGCCACCCCGGCCCTAGGGAGACCCAGTACTTC
TRBV29-1	13	TRBJ2-7	NA	TRBD2	CSVTLAGTYEQYF	TGCAGCGTTACCTTAGCGGGTACCTACGAGCAGTACTTC
TRBV4-1	15	TRBJ2-1	NA	NA	CASSPQGGSYNEQFF	TGCGCCAGCAGCCCGCAGGGGGGCTCCTACAATGAGCAGTTCTTC
TRBV5-1	16	TRBJ2-3	NA	TRBD1	CASSVGTGGASDTQYF	TGCGCCAGCAGCGTGGGGACAGGGGGCGCGTCAGATACGCAGTATTTT
TRBV10-3	15	TRBJ2-5	NA	NA	CAISESAGRPETQYF	TGTGCCATCAGTGAGTCTGCAGGGCGGCCGGAGACCCAGTACTTC
TRBV15	15	TRBJ2-1	NA	TRBD2	CATSRGGTSGTQEFF	TGTGCCACCAGCAGAGGGGGGACTAGCGGCACGCAGGAGTTCTTC
TRBV5-1	14	TRBJ1-1	NA	NA	CASSLGGSDTEAFF	TGCGCCAGCAGCTTGGGCGGGTCGGACACTGAAGCTTTCTTT
TRBV6-1	13	TRBJ2-7	NA	NA	CASRVQSSYEQYF	TGTGCCAGCAGGGTCCAAAGCTCCTACGAGCAGTACTTC
TRBV25-1	12	TRBJ2-7	NA	NA	CASSEVRDSGYF	TGTGCCAGCAGTGAGGTCCGGGATTCCGGGTACTTC
TRBV4-3	16	TRBJ1-3	NA	NA	CASSQDPWGTGNTIYF	TGCGCCAGCAGCCAGGACCCCTGGGGCACTGGAAACACCATATATTTT
TRBV7-6	12	TRBJ2-5	NA	NA	CASSSQGETQYF	TGTGCCAGCAGCTCCCAGGGAGAGACCCAGTACTTC
TRBV28	14	TRBJ1-1	NA	NA	CASRGGDRSTEAFF	TGTGCCAGCAGGGGCGGGGATCGGAGCACTGAAGCTTTCTTT
TRBV11-3	14	TRBJ1-3	once	TRBD1	CASGTGGIGNTIYF	TGTGCCAGCGGGACAGGGGGAATTGGAAACACCATATATTTT
TRBV29-1	12	TRBJ2-1	NA	NA	CSVGGIYNEQFF	TGCAGCGTTGGTGGCATCTACAATGAGCAGTTCTTC
TRBV5-4	14	TRBJ2-1	NA	TRBD2	CASSPGGAYNEQFF	TGTGCCAGCAGCCCCGGGGGGGCTTACAATGAGCAGTTCTTC
TRBV7-9	13	TRBJ2-3	NA	NA	CSSSPPGSDTQYF	TGTTCCAGCAGCCCGCCGGGGTCTGATACGCAGTATTTT
TRBV5-1	15	TRBJ1-6	NA	TRBD1	CASSTGQGYNSPLHF	TGCGCCAGCAGCACGGGACAGGGGTATAATTCACCCCTCCACTTT
TRBV27	13	TRBJ1-2	NA	NA	CASSVRRAGGYTF	TGTGCCAGCAGCGTGAGGAGGGCTGGTGGCTACACCTTC
TRBV27	18	TRBJ1-2	NA	NA	CASSLVGENRPHAHGYTF	TGTGCCAGCAGCCTAGTTGGTGAGAACCGACCCCATGCCCATGGCTACACCTTC
TRBV19	13	TRBJ2-3	once	TRBD2	CASGGGPFDTQYF	TGTGCCAGTGGGGGAGGGCCTTTCGATACGCAGTATTTT
TRBV4-2	13	TRBJ1-3	NA	NA	CASSPGGANTIYF	TGTGCCAGCAGCCCGGGGGGAGCAAACACCATATATTTT
TRBV10-3	13	TRBJ2-1	NA	TRBD2	CAIRASGSNEQFF	TGTGCCATCAGGGCTAGCGGATCCAATGAGCAGTTCTTC
TRBV2	16	TRBJ2-7	NA	TRBD2	CASRRVGTSVAYEQYF	TGTGCCAGCAGACGGGTTGGGACTAGCGTCGCCTACGAGCAGTACTTC
TRBV11-3	14	TRBJ2-5	NA	TRBD2	CASSLGGGRETQYF	TGTGCCAGCAGCTTAGGGGGGGGTCGGGAGACCCAGTACTTC
TRBV6-4	16	TRBJ2-2	once	TRBD2	CASSDSIGRGTGELFF	TGTGCCAGCAGTGACTCGATCGGGAGGGGGACCGGGGAGCTGTTTTTT
TRBV4-3	15	TRBJ1-1	once	TRBD1	CASSLEADRDTEAFF	TGCGCCAGCAGCCTTGAAGCTGACAGGGACACTGAAGCTTTCTTT
TRBV5-1	12	TRBJ1-1	NA	NA	CASSGAGTEAFF	TGCGCCAGCAGCGGGGCAGGCACTGAAGCTTTCTTT
TRBV7-9	17	TRBJ2-3	NA	NA	CSSRPRQAPRITDTQYF	TGTTCCAGCAGACCTAGACAGGCCCCCAGGATAACAGATACGCAGTATTTT
TRBV19	14	TRBJ1-5	NA	NA	CASSGGSSNQPQHF	TGTGCCAGTAGTGGGGGCAGTAGCAATCAGCCCCAGCATTTT
TRBV19	14	TRBJ2-7	NA	TRBD2	CASARLAGHYEQYF	TGTGCCAGTGCCCGACTAGCGGGGCACTACGAGCAGTACTTC
TRBV4-1	17	TRBJ2-1	NA	TRBD2	CASSQTGLAGGGNEQFF	TGCGCCAGCAGCCAAACAGGACTAGCGGGAGGAGGGAATGAGCAGTTCTTC
TRBV7-9	13	TRBJ2-5	NA	NA	CSSSFPGQETQYF	TGTTCCAGCAGCTTCCCAGGGCAAGAGACCCAGTACTTC
TRBV6-5	16	TRBJ2-3	NA	NA	CASSYSSGRGGDTQYF	TGTGCCAGCAGTTACTCGAGCGGGAGAGGGGGCGATACGCAGTATTTT
TRBV19	16	TRBJ2-5	NA	TRBD2	CASSMRLAGDEETQYF	TGTGCCAGTAGTATGCGACTAGCGGGAGACGAAGAGACCCAGTACTTC
TRBV18	14	TRBJ2-5	few	NA	CASFSRDKIETQYF	TGTGCCAGCTTCAGCCGGGACAAAATAGAGACCCAGTACTTC
TRBV29-1	13	TRBJ1-1	few	TRBD1	CSARDRVGTEAFF	TGCAGCGCCAGGGACAGGGTCGGAACTGAAGCTTTCTTT
TRBV2	13	TRBJ1-2	NA	TRBD1	CASLQGLVIGYTF	TGTGCCAGCTTACAGGGGCTAGTGATTGGCTACACCTTC
TRBV30	13	TRBJ1-5	NA	NA	CAWSIGDNQPQHF	TGTGCCTGGAGTATTGGAGACAATCAGCCCCAGCATTTT
TRBV27	14	TRBJ2-7	NA	TRBD2	CASSLGTSGYEQYF	TGTGCCAGCAGTTTAGGGACTAGCGGCTACGAGCAGTACTTC
TRBV10-1	15	TRBJ2-2	NA	NA	CASSAGTPNTGELFF	TGCGCCAGCAGTGCCGGGACTCCTAACACCGGGGAGCTGTTTTTT
TRBV7-9	15	TRBJ1-1	NA	NA	CASSSNWGPNTEAFF	TGTGCCAGCAGTTCAAACTGGGGGCCGAACACTGAAGCTTTCTTT
TRBV30	15	TRBJ2-5	NA	TRBD1	CAWSADRPDWETQYF	TGTGCCTGGAGCGCGGACAGGCCCGACTGGGAGACCCAGTACTTC
TRBV5-1	14	TRBJ2-3	NA	NA	CASSLLRGTDTQYF	TGCGCCAGCAGCCTACTAAGAGGCACAGATACGCAGTATTTT
TRBV7-2	12	TRBJ2-7	NA	NA	CASSLQGYEQYF	TGTGCCAGCAGCTTACAGGGATACGAGCAGTACTTC
TRBV7-9	16	TRBJ2-3	NA	NA	CSSSLGSASDTDTQYF	TGTTCCAGCAGCTTAGGGTCGGCTAGCGACACAGATACGCAGTATTTT
TRBV6-5	14	TRBJ1-1	NA	TRBD1	CASSLGQGNTEAFF	TGTGCCAGCAGCTTGGGACAGGGGAACACTGAAGCTTTCTTT